What follows are 7 T cell receptor beta chains derived from one specimen sequenced in a study of control samples from healthy donors and cancer patients. Some clones are missing from TCRdb's copy, which holds only in-frame ones; the method was immunoSEQ multiplex PCR. Of 110,000 to 150,000 clones listed, 90% to 95% were seen once; the top ten hold around 14%. The sample was PBMCs. These receptors originate from a man in his sixties with colorectal cancer.

The chain joins TRBV9 to TRBJ2-7; 9 bases agree with TRBD2. The CDR3 runs to 15 residues. The ends lost 0 bases at V and 3 bases at J; junction bases unmatched: 4. From germline, CDR1 is SGDLS and CDR2 YYNGEE. CDR3 nucleotides: TGTGCCAGCAGCGTAGGAACTAGCGGGTTCTACGAGCAGTACTTC. This codes for CASSVGTSGFYEQYF.

This chain joins TRBV6-5 and TRBJ2-7, with a tentative D call TRBD2 (6 bases). The CDR3 is made up of 15 amino acids. CDR1 and CDR2 (germline): MNHEY, SVGAGI. The V end was cut by 2 bases, the J end by 4 bases, with 15 bases between. The CDR3 sequence is CASSYQSGGEYEQYF. The CDR3 nucleotides read TGTGCCAGCAGTTACCAATCCGGCGGGGAATACGAGCAGTACTTC.

The chain carries TRBV14 and TRBJ2-1; 15 bases agree with TRBD2. Germline trimming cut 4 bases from V and 5 bases from J; bases unmatched to any gene: 6. CDR3 length: 17 residues. Germline-derived CDR1 and CDR2 are SGHDN and FVKESK. CDR3 DNA: TGTGCCAGCAGCCCGGGACTAGCGGGGGGAATTAACAATGAGCAGTTCTTC. Encoded protein: CASSPGLAGGINNEQFF.

This chain joins TRBV5-1 and TRBJ1-2; TRBD1 might be the D (6 bases). CDR3 length equals 13 residues. The germline V gene has CDR1 SGHRS and CDR2 YFSETQ. The V and J ends lost 3 bases and 4 bases respectively, with 10 bases between them. CDR3 sequence (DNA): TGCGCCAGCAGCTCGGACAGCGGCTATGGCTACACCTTC. This translates into CASSSDSGYGYTF.

The chain carries TRBV24-1 and TRBJ1-2; TRBD1 aligns across 7 bases. V dropped 4 bases and J dropped 4; count of bases not matched to a gene: 2. The CDR3 contains 13 residues. CDR1 is KGHDR, CDR2 SFDVKD, per germline. The chain's CDR3 is CATSEDRVYGYTF. The CDR3 DNA sequence: TGTGCCACCAGTGAAGACAGGGTCTATGGCTACACCTTC.

The chain couples TRBV6-6 to TRBJ2-7, with 9 bases matching TRBD1. Germline V gene lookup returns CDR1 MNHNY and CDR2 SVGAGI (reference sequence). This CDR3 is 14 amino acids long. V trimming: 5 bases; J trimming: 6 bases; junction bases outside the gene matches: 8. The chain's CDR3 is CASSPGTGWSEQYF. The CDR3 DNA follows: TGTGCCAGCAGTCCGGGGACAGGGTGGAGCGAGCAGTACTTC.

This CDR3 is CASSLGLAGVNHEQYF. The CDR3 bases are TGTGCCAGCAGCTTAGGACTAGCGGGGGTGAATCACGAGCAGTACTTC. The V gene is TRBV11-2, the J gene TRBJ2-7; the match to TRBD2 covers 12 bases. This CDR3 is built from 16 residues. Germline V gives CDR1 SGHAT, CDR2 FQNNGV. V lost 1 base and J lost 5; bases outside the gene matches: 6.